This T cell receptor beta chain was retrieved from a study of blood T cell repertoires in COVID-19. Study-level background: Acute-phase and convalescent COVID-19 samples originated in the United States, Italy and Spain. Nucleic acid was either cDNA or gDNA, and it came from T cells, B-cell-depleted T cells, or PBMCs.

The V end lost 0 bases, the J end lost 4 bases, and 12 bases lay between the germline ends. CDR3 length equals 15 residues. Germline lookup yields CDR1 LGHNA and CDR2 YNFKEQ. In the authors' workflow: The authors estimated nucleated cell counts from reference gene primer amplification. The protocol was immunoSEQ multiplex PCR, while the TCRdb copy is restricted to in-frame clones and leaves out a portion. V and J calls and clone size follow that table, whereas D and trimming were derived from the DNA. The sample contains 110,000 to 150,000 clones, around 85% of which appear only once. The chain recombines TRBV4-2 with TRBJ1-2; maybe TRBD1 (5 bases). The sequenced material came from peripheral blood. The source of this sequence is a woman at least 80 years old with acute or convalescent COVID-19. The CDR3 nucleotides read TGTGCCAGCAGCCAAGAAAGCAGGGCCATCTATGGCTACACCTTC. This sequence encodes CASSQESRAIYGYTF.